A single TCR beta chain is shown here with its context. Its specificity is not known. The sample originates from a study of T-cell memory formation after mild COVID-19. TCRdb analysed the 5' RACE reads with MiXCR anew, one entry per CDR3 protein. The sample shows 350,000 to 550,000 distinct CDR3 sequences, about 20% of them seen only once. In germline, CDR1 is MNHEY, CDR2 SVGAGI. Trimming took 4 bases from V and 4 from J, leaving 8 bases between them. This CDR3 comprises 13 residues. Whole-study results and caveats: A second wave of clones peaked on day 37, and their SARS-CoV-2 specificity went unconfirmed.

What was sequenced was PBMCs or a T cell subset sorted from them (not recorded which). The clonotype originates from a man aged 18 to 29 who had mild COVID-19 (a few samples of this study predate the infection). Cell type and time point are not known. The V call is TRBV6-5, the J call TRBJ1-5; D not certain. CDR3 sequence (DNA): TGTGCCAGCAGTTCGATCCCAAATCAGCCCCAGCATTTT. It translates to CASSSIPNQPQHF.